The clone carrying this T cell receptor beta chain was counted between two and nine times. Its target is unknown. V was trimmed by 2 bases and J by 8 bases, leaving 10 bases between them. The CDR3 contains 13 residues. Germline V CDR1 and CDR2: GTSNPN, SVGIG (reference sequence). The sample comes from a study of tumor-infiltrating lymphocytes in localized non-small cell lung cancer. Study as a whole: Each patient gave resected tumor and non-adjacent uninvolved lung tissue.

Study-level findings and limits: T-cell fraction did not differ between immunotypes IM1 and IM2. Only some patients had TCR sequencing, depending on available tissue.

Profiled with immunoSEQ multiplex PCR; TCRdb holds only in-frame clones, not every one. This table holds 9,000 to 15,000 clones, roughly 76% found once. This rearrangement joins TRBV30 to TRBJ1-6, with a possible D match to TRBD1 (5 bases). The receptor's source is a human donor with non-small cell lung cancer. Sequenced: uninvolved lung tissue not adjacent to the tumor. The DNA for the CDR3 is TGTGCCTGGAGTATCTCCAGGGATTCACCCCTCCACTTT. This translates into CAWSISRDSPLHF.